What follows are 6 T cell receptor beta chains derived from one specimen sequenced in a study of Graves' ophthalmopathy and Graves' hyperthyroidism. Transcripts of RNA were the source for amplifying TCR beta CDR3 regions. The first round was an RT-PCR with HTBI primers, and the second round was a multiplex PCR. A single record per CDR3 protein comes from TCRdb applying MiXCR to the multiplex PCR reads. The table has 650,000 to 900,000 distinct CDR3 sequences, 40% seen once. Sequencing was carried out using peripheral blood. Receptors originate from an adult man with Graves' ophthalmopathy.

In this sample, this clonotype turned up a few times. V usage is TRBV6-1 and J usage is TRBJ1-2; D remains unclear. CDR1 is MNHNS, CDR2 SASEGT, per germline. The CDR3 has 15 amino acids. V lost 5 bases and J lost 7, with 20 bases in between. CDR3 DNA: TGTGCCAGCAGTTACTCGGGGAGGCAGTCTGGTGGCTACACCTTC. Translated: CASSYSGRQSGGYTF.

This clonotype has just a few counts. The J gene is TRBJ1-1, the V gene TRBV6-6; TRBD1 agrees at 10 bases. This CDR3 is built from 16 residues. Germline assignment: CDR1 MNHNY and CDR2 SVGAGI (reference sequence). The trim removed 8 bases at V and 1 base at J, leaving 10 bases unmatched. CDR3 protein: CASLRDRGRTNTEAFF. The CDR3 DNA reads TGTGCCAGCCTTAGGGACAGGGGAAGAACGAACACTGAAGCTTTCTTT.

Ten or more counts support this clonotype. For the CDR3, the DNA is TGTGCCAGCAGCTCCCTGGACATTAACTATGGCTACACCTTC. Translation: CASSSLDINYGYTF. This sequence joins TRBV7-9 and TRBJ1-2; perhaps TRBD1 as D (5 bases). Germline CDR1 SEHNR, CDR2 FQNEAQ (reference sequence). The CDR3 has 14 amino acids. Trimming took off 4 bases at V and 1 base at J, with 10 bases between the two ends.

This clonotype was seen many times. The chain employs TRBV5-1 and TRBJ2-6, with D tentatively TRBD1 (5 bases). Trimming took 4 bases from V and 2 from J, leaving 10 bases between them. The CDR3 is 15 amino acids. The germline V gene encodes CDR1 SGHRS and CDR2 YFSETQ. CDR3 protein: CASSGQGPGANVLTF. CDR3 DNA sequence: TGCGCCAGCAGCGGTCAGGGTCCTGGGGCCAACGTCCTGACTTTC.

CDR3 region: CSAITGTGGQPQHF. The CDR3 nucleotides read TGCAGTGCTATTACCGGGACAGGGGGCCAGCCCCAGCATTTT. The chain recombines TRBV20-1 with TRBJ1-5, with 12 bases lining up with TRBD1. V lost 4 bases and J lost 7; bases outside the gene matches: 5. Germline V gene lookup returns CDR1 DFQATT and CDR2 SNEGSKA (reference sequence). The CDR3 has 14 amino acids.

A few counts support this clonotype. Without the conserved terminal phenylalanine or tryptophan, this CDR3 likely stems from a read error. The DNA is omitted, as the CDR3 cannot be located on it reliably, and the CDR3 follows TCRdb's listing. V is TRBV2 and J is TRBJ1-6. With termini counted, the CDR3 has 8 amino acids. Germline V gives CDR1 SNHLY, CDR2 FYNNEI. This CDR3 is CASSEVGI.